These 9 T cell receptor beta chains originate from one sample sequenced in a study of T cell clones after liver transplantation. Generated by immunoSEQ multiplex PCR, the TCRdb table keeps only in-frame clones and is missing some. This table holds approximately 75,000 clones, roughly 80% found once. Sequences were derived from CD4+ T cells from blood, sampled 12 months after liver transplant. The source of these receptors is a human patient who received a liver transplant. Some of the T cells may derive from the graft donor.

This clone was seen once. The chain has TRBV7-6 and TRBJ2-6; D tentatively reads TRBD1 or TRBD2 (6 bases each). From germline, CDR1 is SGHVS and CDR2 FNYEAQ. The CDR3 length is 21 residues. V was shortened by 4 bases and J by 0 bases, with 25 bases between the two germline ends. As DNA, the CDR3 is TGTGCCAGCAGCTCAATATTTCTCAGGGGCCGGAGGGGCTCTGGGGCCAACGTCCTGACTTTC. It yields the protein CASSSIFLRGRRGSGANVLTF.

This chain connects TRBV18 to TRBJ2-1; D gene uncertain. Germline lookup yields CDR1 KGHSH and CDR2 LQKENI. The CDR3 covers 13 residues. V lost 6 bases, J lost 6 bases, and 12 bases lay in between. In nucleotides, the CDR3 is TGTGCCAGCTCCCCTCATGTGGGCAATGAGCAGTTCTTC. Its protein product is CASSPHVGNEQFF.

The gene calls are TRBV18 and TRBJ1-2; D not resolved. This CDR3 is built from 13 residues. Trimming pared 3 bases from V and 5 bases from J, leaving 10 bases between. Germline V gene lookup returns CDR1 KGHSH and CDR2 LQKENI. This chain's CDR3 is CASSPQDRYGYTF. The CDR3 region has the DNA TGTGCCAGCTCACCGCAGGACCGGTATGGCTACACCTTC.

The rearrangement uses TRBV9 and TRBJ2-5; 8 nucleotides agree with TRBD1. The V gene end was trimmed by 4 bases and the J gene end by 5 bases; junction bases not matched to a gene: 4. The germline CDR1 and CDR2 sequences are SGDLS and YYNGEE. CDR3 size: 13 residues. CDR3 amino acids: CASSTRQGETQYF. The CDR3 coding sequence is TGTGCCAGCAGCACCCGACAGGGGGAGACCCAGTACTTC.

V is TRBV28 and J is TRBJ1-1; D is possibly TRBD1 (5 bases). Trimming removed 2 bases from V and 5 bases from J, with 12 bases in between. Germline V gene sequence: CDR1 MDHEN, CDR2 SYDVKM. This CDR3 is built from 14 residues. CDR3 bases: TGTGCCAGCAGTTTACGGGGGGGGAGGACTGAAGCTTTCTTT. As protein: CASSLRGGRTEAFF.

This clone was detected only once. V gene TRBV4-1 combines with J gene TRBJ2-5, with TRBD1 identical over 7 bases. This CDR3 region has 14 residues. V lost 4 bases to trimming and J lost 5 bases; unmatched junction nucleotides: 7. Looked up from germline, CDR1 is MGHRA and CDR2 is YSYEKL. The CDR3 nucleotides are TGCGCCAGCAGCCGTTTGACAGGGCTCGAGACCCAGTACTTC. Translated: CASSRLTGLETQYF.

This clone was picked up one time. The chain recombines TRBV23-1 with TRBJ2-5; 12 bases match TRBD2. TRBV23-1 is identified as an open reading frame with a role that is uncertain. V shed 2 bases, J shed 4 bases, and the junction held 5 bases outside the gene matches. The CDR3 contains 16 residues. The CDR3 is CASSQRLAGEGETQYF. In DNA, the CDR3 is TGCGCCAGCAGTCAAAGACTAGCGGGAGAGGGAGAGACCCAGTACTTC.

CDR3 protein: CASSLAAGSNEQYF. The CDR3 nucleotides are TGTGCCAGCAGCTTAGCGGCAGGGAGTAACGAGCAGTACTTC. V gene TRBV7-9 combines with J gene TRBJ2-7; D possibly uses TRBD1 or TRBD2 (5 bases each). Germline-derived CDR1 and CDR2 are SEHNR and FQNEAQ (reference sequence). CDR3 length: 14 amino acids. V lost 0 bases, J lost 5 bases, and 11 bases lay in between.

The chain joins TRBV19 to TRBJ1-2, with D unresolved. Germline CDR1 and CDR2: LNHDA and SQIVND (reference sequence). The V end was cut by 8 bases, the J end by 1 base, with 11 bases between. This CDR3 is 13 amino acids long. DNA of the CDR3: TGTGCCAGTCAATCCCGGATTAACTATGGCTACACCTTC. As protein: CASQSRINYGYTF.